This T cell receptor (gamma chain) appears in the sequencing data of a study of gamma delta lymphoproliferative disorders and STAT genes (dated by TCRdb to the late 2010s). For context, the study as a whole: Gamma-chain libraries were prepared from at least 50 ng of genomic DNA using the LymphoTrack Dx TCRG Assay. Because no corresponding Invivoscribe delta assay was available, delta-chain libraries were prepared according to the EuroClonality-NGS working group standard operating procedure. The study profiled TCR gamma and delta CDR3 repertoires by deep sequencing in Tgammadelta lymphoproliferative disease patients and healthy controls, within a larger immunophenotypic and STAT-mutation study. To confirm results, a couple of gamma-chain samples and every delta-chain sample were sequenced twice.

TCR sequencing was performed on genomic DNA from peripheral blood mononuclear cells isolated from patients and controls. As controls, around 23 healthy adult blood donors (median age around 63 years; 12 males and roughly 11 females) were included and were matched to patients for age and sex. Trimming removed 3 bases from V and 3 bases from J; the gene matches leave 2 bases unexplained. In the germline V gene, CDR1 corresponds to EGSTGY and CDR2 to YDSYTSSV. The CDR3 contains 12 residues, cysteine and phenylalanine counted. The kept DNA is CDR3 alone, 36 bases in frame from the first base. The study at large found these results: It was noted by the authors that NGS specificity may be reduced at low frequencies, so confirmation of the public or private nature of leukemic clones is needed. Almost every major gamma and delta clonotype found in patients was public, meaning shared with at least one healthy donor, with just a couple of gamma clonotypes being private to disease. When whole repertoires were clustered, gamma repertoires from patients grouped apart from those of healthy controls, but delta repertoires did not separate between the groups. T cells in controls likely covered a range of maturation stages, whereas leukemic cells were skewed toward terminal effectors, which could potentially limit comparisons between patients and controls.

This clone is large (0.1 to 1%). There is no known antigen for this receptor. The sample holds no much larger clone one base away, and base qualities are not on file. Within the sample, other DNA sequences also encode this same CDR3. In both library preparation methods, multiplex PCR was run with primers aimed at the conserved V and J regions of the TCR genes. The amplicons were purified, pooled and then sequenced on an Illumina MiSeq platform. In the original analysis: V(D)J alignment, clonotype assembly and translation were done with MiXCR, while functionality assessment and CDR3 repertoire analyses were done with VDJtools. CDR3 followed the IMGT definition, and analyses included only productive sequences that used functional genes, leaving out ORF genes and pseudogenes. A custom Python script was used to search all patients and controls for identical amino acid CDR3s of major clonotypes (frequency >=5%). Clonotype frequencies in patients versus controls were compared with a one-sided non-parametric Wilcoxon test. Clonotypes were called again by TCRdb from the public reads via CATT, and duplicate nucleotide sequences were then merged into one entry. The V and J calls were determined by TCRdb, not by the authors. In this sample the table shows roughly 2,400 gamma-chain clones, under 13% of which occur a single time. The ten largest clonotypes hold about 9.4% of the sample.

This clonotype was sampled from a human donor in good health. Sequencing was done on a sample of blood. The chain is encoded by TRGV4 joined to TRGJ1 or TRGJ2. The J gene was not available in TCRdb and was assigned here by matching the DNA to germline segments. The DNA is TGTGCCACCTGGGATAGTTATTATAAGAAACTCTTT. Its protein product is CATWDSYYKKLF.